This T cell receptor beta chain was sequenced in a study of T cell repertoires in cytomegalovirus infection. Findings and limits, study-wide: Cumulative public TCR beta family frequency identified CMV carriers with the relevant HLA. Within the response measured ex vivo, HLA-C-restricted CMV-specific TCR beta clonotypes were dominant.

This clonotype showed up just a few times. No antigen is known for it. The germline V gene has CDR1 SGHVS and CDR2 FQNEAQ. This CDR3 is 13 amino acids long. Trimming took off 8 bases at V and 1 base at J, with 11 bases between the two ends. TCRdb ran MiXCR on the reads and lists one entry per CDR3 protein. Found here are over 150,000 distinct CDR3 sequences, approximately 18% of them singletons; the top ten hold 20% to 25%. The sequenced sample was CD8+ T cells from PBMCs. The chain has TRBV7-8 and TRBJ1-1; D not resolved. This clonotype was obtained from a human donor in good health (CMV status not recorded). Some clones in this sample may be carry-over from other donors' samples. CDR3 nucleotides: TGTGCCAGCCGTGCGATGGGGAACACTGAAGCTTTCTTT. It codes for CASRAMGNTEAFF.